This TCR beta chain was captured by sequencing in a study of blood T cell repertoires in COVID-19. Study background: COVID-19 samples collected from the United States, Italy and Spain covered acute and convalescent phases.

Profiling relied on immunoSEQ multiplex PCR, and the TCRdb table lists in-frame clones only, not all of them. The repertoire includes fewer than 55,000 clones, over 85% of them detected once, and approximately 10% sits in the top ten. The germline CDR1 and CDR2 sequences are MNHNS and SASEGT. V lost 2 bases and J lost 1, with 5 bases in between. This CDR3 contains 13 residues. Sample: peripheral blood. The rearrangement uses TRBV6-1 and TRBJ1-1, with D unresolved. This TCR was sampled from an elderly man with active or convalescent COVID-19. In DNA, the CDR3 is TGTGCCAGCAGTGAATCTAGGAACACTGAAGCTTTCTTT. The encoded protein is CASSESRNTEAFF.